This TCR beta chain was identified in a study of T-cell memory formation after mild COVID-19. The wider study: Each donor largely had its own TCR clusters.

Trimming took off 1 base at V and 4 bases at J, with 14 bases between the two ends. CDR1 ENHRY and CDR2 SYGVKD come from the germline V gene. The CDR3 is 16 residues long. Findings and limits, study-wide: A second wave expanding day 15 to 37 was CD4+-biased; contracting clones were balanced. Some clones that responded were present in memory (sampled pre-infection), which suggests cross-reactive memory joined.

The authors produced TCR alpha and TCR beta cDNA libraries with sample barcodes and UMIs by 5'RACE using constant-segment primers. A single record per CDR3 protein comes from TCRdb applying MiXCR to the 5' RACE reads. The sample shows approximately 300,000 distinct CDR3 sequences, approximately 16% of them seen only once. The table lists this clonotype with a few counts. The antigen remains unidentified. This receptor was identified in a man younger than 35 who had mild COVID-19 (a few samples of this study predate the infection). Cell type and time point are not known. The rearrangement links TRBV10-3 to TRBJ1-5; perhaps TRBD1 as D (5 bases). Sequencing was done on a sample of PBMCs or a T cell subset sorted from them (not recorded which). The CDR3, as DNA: TGTGCCATCAGTGAGTTTGGAGGGGTGAGAAATCAGCCCCAGCATTTT. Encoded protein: CAISEFGGVRNQPQHF.